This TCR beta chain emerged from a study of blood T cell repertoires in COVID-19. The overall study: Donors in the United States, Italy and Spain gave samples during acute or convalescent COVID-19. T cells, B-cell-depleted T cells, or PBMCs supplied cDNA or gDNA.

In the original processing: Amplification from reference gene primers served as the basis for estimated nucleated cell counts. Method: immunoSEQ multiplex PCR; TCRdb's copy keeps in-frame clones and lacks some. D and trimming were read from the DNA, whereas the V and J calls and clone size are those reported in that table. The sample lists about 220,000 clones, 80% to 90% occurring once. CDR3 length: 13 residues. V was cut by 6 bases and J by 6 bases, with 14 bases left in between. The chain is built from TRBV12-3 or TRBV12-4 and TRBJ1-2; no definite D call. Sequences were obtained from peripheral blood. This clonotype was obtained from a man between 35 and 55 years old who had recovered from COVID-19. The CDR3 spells CASSYTGRDGYTF. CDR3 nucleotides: TGTGCCAGCAGCTATACCGGGCGGGATGGCTACACCTTC.